Below, 3 T cell receptor beta chains from the same sample are listed, as sequenced in a study of OX40 agonist ivuxolimab in advanced cancers. Method: immunoSEQ multiplex PCR; TCRdb's copy keeps in-frame clones and lacks some. The sample lists about 77,000 clones; approximately 94% were seen once. Here the sequenced sample was CD4+ or CD8+ T cells sorted from blood, taken in a trial of the OX40 agonist ivuxolimab. Receptor source: an adult with an advanced solid tumor such as melanoma, head and neck, liver or kidney cancer.

The chain has TRBV7-3 and TRBJ1-2; 7 positions match TRBD1. Germline CDR1 and CDR2: SGHTA and FQGTGA. The CDR3 has 14 amino acids. V lost 4 bases to trimming and J lost 7 bases; unmatched junction nucleotides: 9. The CDR3 reads CASSSRQGERGYTF. The CDR3 DNA follows: TGTGCCAGCAGCTCCCGACAGGGAGAACGTGGCTACACCTTC.

The chain is built from TRBV29-1 and TRBJ2-1, with D tentatively TRBD2 (6 bases). Deletions cut 6 bases from V and 0 bases from J, with 12 bases between. Germline V gene sequence: CDR1 SQVTM, CDR2 ANQGSEA. The CDR3 is made up of 14 amino acids. CDR3 bases: TGCAGCGTGTTAGCGGAGAGCTCCTACAATGAGCAGTTCTTC. Protein product: CSVLAESSYNEQFF.

This clone is a singleton in its sample. The chain uses TRBV4-1 and TRBJ1-5; possibly TRBD1 for D (6 bases). Germline values: CDR1 MGHRA, CDR2 YSYEKL. V lost 0 bases and J 0 bases, leaving 12 bases between the germline ends. The CDR3 has 17 residues. The CDR3 spells CASSQDDRIYSNQPQHF. In DNA form, the CDR3 reads TGCGCCAGCAGCCAAGACGACAGGATATATAGCAATCAGCCCCAGCATTTT.